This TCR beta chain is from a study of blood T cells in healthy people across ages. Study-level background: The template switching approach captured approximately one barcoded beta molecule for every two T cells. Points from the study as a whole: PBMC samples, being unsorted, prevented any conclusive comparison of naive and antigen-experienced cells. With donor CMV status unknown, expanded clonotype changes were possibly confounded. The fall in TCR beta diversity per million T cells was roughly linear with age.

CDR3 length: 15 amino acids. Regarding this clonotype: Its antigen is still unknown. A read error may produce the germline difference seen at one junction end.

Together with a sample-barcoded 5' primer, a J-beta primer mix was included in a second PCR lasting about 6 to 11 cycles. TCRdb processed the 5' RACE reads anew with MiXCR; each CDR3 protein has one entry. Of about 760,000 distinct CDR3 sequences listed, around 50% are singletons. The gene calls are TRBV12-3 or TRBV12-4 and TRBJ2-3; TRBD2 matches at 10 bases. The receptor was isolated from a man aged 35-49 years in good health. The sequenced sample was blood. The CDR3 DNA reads TGTGCCAGCAGTATAGCGGGGGGCCCAAGAGATACGCAGTATTTT. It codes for CASSIAGGPRDTQYF.